This T cell receptor beta chain came from a study of CD8 T cells in Susac syndrome (dated by TCRdb to about 2019). For the study in its entirety: Repertoire sequencing was used to test whether CD8+ T cell activation and differentiation in Susac syndrome was antigen driven. General study outcomes and caveats: The TCR sequencing and HLA analysis was acknowledged to have included a relatively small number of individuals.

RNA was extracted using the RNeasy kit, and roughly 0.5 to 1 ug of the RNA was reverse transcribed with random hexamers. TCR beta CDR3 regions were amplified with the immunoSEQ multiplex PCR assay covering 54 Vbeta and 13 Jbeta segments. PCR amplification bias was corrected by using a synthetic template baseline for primer optimization and computational correction. The authors' pipeline ran thus. Reads were annotated to V, D and J genes per IMGT and analyzed with immunoSEQ Analyzer, keeping only productive sequences. Clonality was calculated as one minus the Shannon entropy normalized by log2 of the number of productive unique sequences. For each patient and control, public and private clones were evaluated among the 100 most prevalent clones. Clones were defined as Susac-specific when absent from the healthy and MS cohorts, from some 1,100 published viral clones and from other ImmuneACCESS disease sequences. The public reads were quality trimmed at Q25 with fastp and then assembled into clones with MiXCR by TCRdb, keeping productive beta chains. Entries that share a CDR3 protein sequence are merged under the most common genes and DNA. The authors' filters were not applied to this entry. The sample table contains 200,000 or so distinct CDR3 sequences; only one count was recorded for about 96% of them. The ten largest clones capture 0.093% of the sample.

Peripheral blood CD8+ and CD4+ T cells from healthy donors, Susac syndrome patients and multiple sclerosis patients were profiled using high-throughput TCR beta sequencing. The multiple sclerosis controls were treatment-naive patients whose relapsing-remitting disease, either stable or active, fulfilled the revised McDonald criteria. Bulk CD8+ and CD4+ T cells were purified by magnetic negative isolation, while CD8+ TEMRA cells were enriched using FACS. Blood was collected in EDTA tubes and processed within 24 hours, with PBMCs isolated through density gradient centrifugation. PBMCs destined for TCR sequencing were cryopreserved in liquid nitrogen and later thawed in a 37 °C water bath. The sorted or isolated CD4+, CD8+ and CD8+ TEMRA cells reached a purity of at least 90%. For this clonotype: This clone's antigen is unknown. Base qualities are not at hand, and no much larger clone is one base apart.

The junction shows trimming of 4 bases on V and 9 bases on J, plus 12 bases between the germline ends. Inclusive of the bounding cysteine and phenylalanine, the CDR3 is 13 residues long. This entry keeps only the CDR3 DNA: 39 bases, framed from base 1. From a lookup of the germline V gene (reference sequence), CDR1 and CDR2 are LNHNV and YYDKDF. The sequence came from a human donor with multiple sclerosis. Sequencing input: CD4+ T cells from PBMCs. The sequence links TRBV15 to TRBJ2-2; no confident D gene assignment can be made. The DNA sequence follows: TGTGCCACCAGCACTGACTGGGCACGGGAGCTGTTTTTT. The resulting protein is CATSTDWARELFF.